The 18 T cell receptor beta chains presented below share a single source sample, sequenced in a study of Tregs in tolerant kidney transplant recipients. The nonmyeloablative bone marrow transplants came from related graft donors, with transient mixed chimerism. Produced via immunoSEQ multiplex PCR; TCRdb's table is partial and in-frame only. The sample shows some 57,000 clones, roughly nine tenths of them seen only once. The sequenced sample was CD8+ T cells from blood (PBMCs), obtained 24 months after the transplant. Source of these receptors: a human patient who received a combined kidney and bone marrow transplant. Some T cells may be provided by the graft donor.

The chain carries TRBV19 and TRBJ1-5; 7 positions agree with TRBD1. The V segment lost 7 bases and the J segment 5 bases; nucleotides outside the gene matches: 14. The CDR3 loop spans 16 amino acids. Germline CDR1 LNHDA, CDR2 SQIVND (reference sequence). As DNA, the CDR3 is TGTGCCAGTACCCACCTCTCTGCGACAGGGTATCAGCCCCAGCATTTT. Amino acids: CASTHLSATGYQPQHF.

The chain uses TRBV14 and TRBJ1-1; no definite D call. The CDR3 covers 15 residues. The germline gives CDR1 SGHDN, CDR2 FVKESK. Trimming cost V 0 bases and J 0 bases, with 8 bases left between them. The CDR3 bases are TGTGCCAGCAGCCAAGATAGTGTGATGAACACTGAAGCTTTCTTT. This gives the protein CASSQDSVMNTEAFF. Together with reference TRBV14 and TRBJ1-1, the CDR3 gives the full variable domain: EAGVTQFPSHSVIEKGQTVTLRCDPISGHDNLYWYRRVMGKEIKFLLHFVKESKQDESGMPNNRFLAERTGGTYSTLKVQPAELEDSGVYFCASSQDSVMNTEAFFGQGTRLTVV.

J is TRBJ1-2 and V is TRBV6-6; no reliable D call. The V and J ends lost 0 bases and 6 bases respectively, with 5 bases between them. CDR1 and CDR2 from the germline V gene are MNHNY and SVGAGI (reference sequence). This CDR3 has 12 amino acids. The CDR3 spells CASSYSPDGYTF. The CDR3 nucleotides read TGTGCCAGCAGTTACTCGCCGGATGGCTACACCTTC.

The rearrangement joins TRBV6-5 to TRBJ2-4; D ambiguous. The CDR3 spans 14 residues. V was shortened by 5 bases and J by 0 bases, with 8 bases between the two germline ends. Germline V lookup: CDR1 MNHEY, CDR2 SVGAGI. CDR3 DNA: TGTGCCAGCAGTGATCCACTAGCCAAAAACATTCAGTACTTC. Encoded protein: CASSDPLAKNIQYF.

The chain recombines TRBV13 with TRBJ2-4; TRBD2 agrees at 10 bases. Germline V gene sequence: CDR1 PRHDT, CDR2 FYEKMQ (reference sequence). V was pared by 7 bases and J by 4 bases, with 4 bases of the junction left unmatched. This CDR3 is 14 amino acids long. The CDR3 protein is CASTMTSGKNIQYF. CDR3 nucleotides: TGTGCCAGCACCATGACTAGCGGGAAAAACATTCAGTACTTC. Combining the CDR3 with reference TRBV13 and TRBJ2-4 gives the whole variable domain AAGVIQSPRHLIKEKRETATLKCYPIPRHDTVYWYQQGPGQDPQFLISFYEKMQSDKGSIPDRFSAQQFSDYHSELNMSSLELGDSALYFCASTMTSGKNIQYFGAGTRLSVL.

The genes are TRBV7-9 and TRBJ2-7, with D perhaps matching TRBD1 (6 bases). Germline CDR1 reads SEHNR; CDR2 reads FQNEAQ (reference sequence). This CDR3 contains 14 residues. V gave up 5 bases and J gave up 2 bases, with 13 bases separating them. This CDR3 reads CASSDPGHPYEQYF. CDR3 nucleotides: TGTGCCAGCAGCGACCCGGGACATCCCTACGAGCAGTACTTC. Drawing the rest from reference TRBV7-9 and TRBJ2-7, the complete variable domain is DTGVSQNPRHKITKRGQNVTFRCDPISEHNRLYWYRQTLGQGPEFLTYFQNEAQLEKSRLLSDRFSAERPKGSFSTLEIQRTEQGDSAMYLCASSDPGHPYEQYFGPGTRLTVT.

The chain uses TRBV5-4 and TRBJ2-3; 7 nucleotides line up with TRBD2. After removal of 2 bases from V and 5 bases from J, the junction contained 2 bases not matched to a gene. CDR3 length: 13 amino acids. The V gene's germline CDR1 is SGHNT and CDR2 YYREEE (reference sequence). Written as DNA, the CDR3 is TGTGCCAGCAGCTTCACGGGAGGAGATACGCAGTATTTT. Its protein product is CASSFTGGDTQYF.

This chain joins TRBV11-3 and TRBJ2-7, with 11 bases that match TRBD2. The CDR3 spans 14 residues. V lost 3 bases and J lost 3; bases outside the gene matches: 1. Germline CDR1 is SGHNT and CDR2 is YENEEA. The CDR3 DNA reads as TGTGCCAGCAGCTTTGGGACTAGCGGCTACGAGCAGTACTTC. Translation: CASSFGTSGYEQYF.

The CDR3 sequence is CASTPGLAGGPHEQYF. As DNA, the CDR3 is TGTGCCAGTACCCCCGGACTAGCGGGAGGCCCCCACGAGCAGTACTTC. The rearrangement uses TRBV19 and TRBJ2-7; 14 bases agree with TRBD2. V shed 7 bases, J shed 5 bases, and the junction held 10 bases outside the gene matches. Germline V CDR1 and CDR2: LNHDA, SQIVND (reference sequence). The CDR3 totals 16 residues. Full variable domain (outside the CDR3, taken from reference TRBV19 and TRBJ2-7): DGGITQSPKYLFRKEGQNVTLSCEQNLNHDAMYWYRQDPGQGLRLIYYSQIVNDFQKGDIAEGYSVSREKKESFPLTVTSAQKNPTAFYLCASTPGLAGGPHEQYFGPGTRLTVT.

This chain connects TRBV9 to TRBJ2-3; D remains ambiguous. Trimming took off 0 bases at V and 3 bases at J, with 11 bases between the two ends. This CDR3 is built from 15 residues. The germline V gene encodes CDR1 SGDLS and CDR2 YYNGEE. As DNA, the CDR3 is TGTGCCAGCAGCGTAGAGTTCGCGGTGACAGATACGCAGTATTTT. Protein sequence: CASSVEFAVTDTQYF. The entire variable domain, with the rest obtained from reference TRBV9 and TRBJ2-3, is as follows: DSGVTQTPKHLITATGQRVTLRCSPRSGDLSVYWYQQSLDQGLQFLIQYYNGEERAKGNILERFSAQQFPDLHSELNLSSLELGDSALYFCASSVEFAVTDTQYFGPGTRLTVL.

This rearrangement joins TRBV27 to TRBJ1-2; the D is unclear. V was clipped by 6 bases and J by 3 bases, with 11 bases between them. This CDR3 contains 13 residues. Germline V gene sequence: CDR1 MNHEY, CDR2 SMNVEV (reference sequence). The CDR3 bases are TGTGCCAGCAGGCTGCAGAGCGACTATGGCTACACCTTC. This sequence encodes CASRLQSDYGYTF.

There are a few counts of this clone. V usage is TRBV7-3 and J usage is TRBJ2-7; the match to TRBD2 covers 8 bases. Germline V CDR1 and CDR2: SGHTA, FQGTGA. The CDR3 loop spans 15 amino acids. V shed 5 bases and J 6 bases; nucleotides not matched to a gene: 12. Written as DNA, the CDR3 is TGTGCCAGCAGCGAGGGGCGGCGGGGGGACTTCGAGCAGTACTTC. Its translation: CASSEGRRGDFEQYF.

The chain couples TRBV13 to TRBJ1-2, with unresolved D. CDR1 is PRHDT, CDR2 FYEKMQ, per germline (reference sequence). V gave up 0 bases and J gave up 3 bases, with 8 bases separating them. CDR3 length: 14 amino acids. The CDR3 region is CASSLGRQDYGYTF. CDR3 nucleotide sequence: TGTGCCAGCAGCTTAGGCCGTCAGGACTATGGCTACACCTTC.

This chain's CDR3 is CASSEAGGQVIYGYTF. The CDR3 nucleotides read TGTGCCAGCAGTGAAGCAGGGGGCCAGGTTATCTATGGCTACACCTTC. The chain links TRBV2 to TRBJ1-2, with 7 bases lining up with TRBD1. Looked up from germline, CDR1 is SNHLY and CDR2 is FYNNEI. The CDR3 contains 16 residues. With V trimmed by 0 bases and J by 4 bases, 8 bases remained unmatched.

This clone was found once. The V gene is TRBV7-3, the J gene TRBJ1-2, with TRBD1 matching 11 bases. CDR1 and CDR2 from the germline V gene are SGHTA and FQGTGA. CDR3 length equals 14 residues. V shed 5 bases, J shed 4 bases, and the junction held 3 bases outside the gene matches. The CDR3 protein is CASSPGTGGYGYTF. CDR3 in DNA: TGTGCCAGCAGCCCCGGGACAGGGGGCTATGGCTACACCTTC.

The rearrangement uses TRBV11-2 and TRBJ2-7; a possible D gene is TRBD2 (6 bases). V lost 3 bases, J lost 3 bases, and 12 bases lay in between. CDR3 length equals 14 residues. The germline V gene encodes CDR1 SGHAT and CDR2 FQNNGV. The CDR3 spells CASSLGGRGYEQYF. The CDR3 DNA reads TGTGCCAGCAGCTTGGGGGGAAGAGGCTACGAGCAGTACTTC.

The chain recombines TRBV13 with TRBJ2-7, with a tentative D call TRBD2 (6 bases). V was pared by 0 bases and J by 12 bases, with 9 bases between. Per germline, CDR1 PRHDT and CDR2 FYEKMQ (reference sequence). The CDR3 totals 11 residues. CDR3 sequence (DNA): TGTGCCAGCAGCTTAGGTCGGGAGTCGTACTTC. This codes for CASSLGRESYF.

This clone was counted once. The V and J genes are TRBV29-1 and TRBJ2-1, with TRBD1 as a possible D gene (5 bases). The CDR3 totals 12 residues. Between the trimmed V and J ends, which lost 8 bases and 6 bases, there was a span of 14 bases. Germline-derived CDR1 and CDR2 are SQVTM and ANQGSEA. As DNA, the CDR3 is TGCAGCATTTGGTGGGGCAGCAATGAGCAGTTCTTC. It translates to CSIWWGSNEQFF.